The source of this T cell receptor beta chain is a study of PD-L1 blockade in urothelial cancer. Whole-study context: Blood drawn 3 weeks (second dose) and 6 weeks after treatment start was analyzed.

Synthetic TCR analog templates were added to each PCR reaction. Some clones are missing from TCRdb's copy, which holds only in-frame ones; the method was immunoSEQ multiplex PCR. The table shows 80,000 to 95,000 clones, with approximately 87% occurring only once. Study observations and caveats: Durable benefit accompanied greater 3-week expansion of tumor-associated blood clones.

Of note for this clone: Its antigen is as yet unknown.

The time point is: peripheral blood 6 weeks after treatment start. V lost 2 bases to trimming and J lost 6 bases; unmatched junction nucleotides: 5. Per germline, CDR1 SGHTS and CDR2 YDEGEE. The CDR3 consists of 14 residues. The sequencing used PBMCs, collected around atezolizumab (anti-PD-L1) treatment. This clonotype was sampled from a man between 65 and 79 years old with urothelial cancer. The rearrangement uses TRBV5-8 and TRBJ2-3; TRBD2 agrees at 8 bases. CDR3 amino acids: CASSFSGAPDTQYF. The CDR3 coding sequence is TGTGCCAGCAGCTTTAGCGGGGCTCCCGATACGCAGTATTTT.